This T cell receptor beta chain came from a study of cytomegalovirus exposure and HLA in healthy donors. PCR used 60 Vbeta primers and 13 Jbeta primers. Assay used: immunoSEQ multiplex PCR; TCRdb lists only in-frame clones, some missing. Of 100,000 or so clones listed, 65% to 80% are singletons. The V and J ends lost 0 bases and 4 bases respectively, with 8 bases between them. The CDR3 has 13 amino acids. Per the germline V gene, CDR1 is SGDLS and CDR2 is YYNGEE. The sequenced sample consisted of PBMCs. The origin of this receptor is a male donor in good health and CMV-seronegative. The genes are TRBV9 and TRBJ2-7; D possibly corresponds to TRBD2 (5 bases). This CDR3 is CASSVDGKYEQYF. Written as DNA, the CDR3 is TGTGCCAGCAGCGTAGACGGGAAATACGAGCAGTACTTC.